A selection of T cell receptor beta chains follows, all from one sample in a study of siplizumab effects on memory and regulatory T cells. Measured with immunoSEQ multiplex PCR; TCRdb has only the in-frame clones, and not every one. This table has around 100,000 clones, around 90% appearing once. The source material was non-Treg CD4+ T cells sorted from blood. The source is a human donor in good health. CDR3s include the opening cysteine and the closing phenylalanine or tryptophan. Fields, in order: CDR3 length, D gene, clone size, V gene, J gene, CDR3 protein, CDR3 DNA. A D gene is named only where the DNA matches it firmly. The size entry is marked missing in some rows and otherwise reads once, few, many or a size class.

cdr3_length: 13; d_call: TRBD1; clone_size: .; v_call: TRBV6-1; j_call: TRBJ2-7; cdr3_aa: CASIRDRGYEQYF; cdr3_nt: TGTGCCAGCATCCGGGACAGGGGTTACGAGCAGTACTTC
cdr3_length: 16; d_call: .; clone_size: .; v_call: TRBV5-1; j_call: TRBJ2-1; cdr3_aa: CASSLEGRASYNEQFF; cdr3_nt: TGCGCCAGCAGCTTGGAAGGAAGGGCGTCCTACAATGAGCAGTTCTTC
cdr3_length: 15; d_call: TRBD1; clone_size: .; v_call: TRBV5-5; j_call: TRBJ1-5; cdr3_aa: CASSRDRGGNQPQHF; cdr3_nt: TGTGCCAGCAGCCGCGACAGGGGAGGCAATCAGCCCCAGCATTTT
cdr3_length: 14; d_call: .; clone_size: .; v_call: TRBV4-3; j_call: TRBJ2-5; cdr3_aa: CASSQEYYPETQYF; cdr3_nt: TGCGCCAGCAGCCAAGAATACTACCCAGAGACCCAGTACTTC
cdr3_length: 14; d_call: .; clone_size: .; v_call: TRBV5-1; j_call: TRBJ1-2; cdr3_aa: CASSLEQARRGYTF; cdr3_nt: TGCGCCAGCAGCTTGGAACAGGCGAGGCGTGGCTACACCTTC
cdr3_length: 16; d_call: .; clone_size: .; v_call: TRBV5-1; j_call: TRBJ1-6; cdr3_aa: CASSLEPGTYNSPLHF; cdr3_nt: TGCGCCAGCAGCTTGGAACCGGGGACCTATAATTCACCCCTCCACTTT
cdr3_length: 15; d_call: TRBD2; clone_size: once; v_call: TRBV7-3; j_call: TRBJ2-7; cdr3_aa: CASSALAGVGGEQYF; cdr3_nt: TGTGCCAGCAGCGCCCTAGCGGGAGTGGGAGGCGAGCAGTACTTC
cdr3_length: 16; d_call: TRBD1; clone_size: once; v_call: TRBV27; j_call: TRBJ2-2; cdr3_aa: CASRDLQGRDAGELFF; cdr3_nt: TGTGCCAGCAGGGACCTACAGGGGAGAGACGCCGGGGAGCTGTTTTTT
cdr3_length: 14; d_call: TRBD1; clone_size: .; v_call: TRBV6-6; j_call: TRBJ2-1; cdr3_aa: CASSTPGGGNEQFF; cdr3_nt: TGTGCCAGCAGCACCCCAGGGGGTGGCAATGAGCAGTTCTTC
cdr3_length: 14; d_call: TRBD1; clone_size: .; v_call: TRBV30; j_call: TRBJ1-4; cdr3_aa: CAWSVKGAREKLFF; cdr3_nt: TGTGCCTGGAGTGTAAAGGGGGCGCGAGAAAAACTGTTTTTT
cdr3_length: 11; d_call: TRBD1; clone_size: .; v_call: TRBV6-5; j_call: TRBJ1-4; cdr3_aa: CASQGDEKLFF; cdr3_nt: TGTGCCAGTCAGGGGGATGAAAAACTGTTTTTT
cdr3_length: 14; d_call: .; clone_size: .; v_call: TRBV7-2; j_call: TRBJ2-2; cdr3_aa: CASNHRLDTGELFF; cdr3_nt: TGTGCCAGCAACCATAGACTAGACACCGGGGAGCTGTTTTTT
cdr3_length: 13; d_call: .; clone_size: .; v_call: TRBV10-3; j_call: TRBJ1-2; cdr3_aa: CAISTGSNYGYTF; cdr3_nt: TGTGCCATCAGCACCGGGTCAAACTATGGCTACACCTTC
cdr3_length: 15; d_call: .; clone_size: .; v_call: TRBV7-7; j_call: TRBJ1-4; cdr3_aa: CASSLGTGSNEKLFF; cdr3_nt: TGTGCTAGCAGCTTAGGTACAGGGTCTAATGAAAAACTGTTTTTT
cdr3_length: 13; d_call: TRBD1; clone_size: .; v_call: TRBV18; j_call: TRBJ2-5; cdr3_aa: CASSLGQQETQYF; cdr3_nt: TGTGCCAGCTCCCTGGGACAGCAAGAGACCCAGTACTTC
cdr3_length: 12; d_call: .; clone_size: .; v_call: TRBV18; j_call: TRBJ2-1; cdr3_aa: CASSQVSNEQFF; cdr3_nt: TGTGCCAGCTCACAAGTATCGAATGAGCAGTTCTTC
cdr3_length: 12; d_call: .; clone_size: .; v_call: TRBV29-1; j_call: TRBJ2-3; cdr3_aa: CSAEAGTDTQYF; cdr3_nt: TGCAGCGCCGAGGCGGGGACAGATACGCAGTATTTT
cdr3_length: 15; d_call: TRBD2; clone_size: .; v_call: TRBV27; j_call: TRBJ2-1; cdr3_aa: CASSTRLAAHNEQFF; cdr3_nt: TGTGCCAGCAGTACCCGACTAGCGGCCCACAATGAGCAGTTCTTC
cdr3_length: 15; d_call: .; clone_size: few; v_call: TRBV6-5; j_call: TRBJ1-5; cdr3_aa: CASSYSGRDNQPQHF; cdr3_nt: TGTGCCAGCAGTTACTCGGGAAGAGACAATCAGCCCCAGCATTTT
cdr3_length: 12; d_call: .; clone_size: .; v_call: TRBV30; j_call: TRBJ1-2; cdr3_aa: CAWSVPGWGYTF; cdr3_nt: TGTGCCTGGAGTGTTCCAGGCTGGGGCTACACCTTC
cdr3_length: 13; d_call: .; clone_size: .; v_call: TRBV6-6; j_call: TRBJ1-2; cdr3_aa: CASSYDDFYGYTF; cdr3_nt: TGTGCCAGCAGTTACGATGACTTCTATGGCTACACCTTC
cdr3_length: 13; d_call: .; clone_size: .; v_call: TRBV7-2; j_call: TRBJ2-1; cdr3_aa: CASSLLGYNEQFF; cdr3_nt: TGTGCCAGCAGCTTATTGGGTTACAATGAGCAGTTCTTC
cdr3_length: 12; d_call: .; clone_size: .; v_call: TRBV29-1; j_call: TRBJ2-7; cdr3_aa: CSVEQGSYEQYF; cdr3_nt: TGCAGCGTTGAACAGGGCTCCTACGAGCAGTACTTC
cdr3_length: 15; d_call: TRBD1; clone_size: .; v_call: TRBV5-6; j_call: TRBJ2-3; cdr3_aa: CASSLETGGIDTQYF; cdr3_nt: TGTGCCAGCAGCTTGGAGACAGGGGGCATAGATACGCAGTATTTT
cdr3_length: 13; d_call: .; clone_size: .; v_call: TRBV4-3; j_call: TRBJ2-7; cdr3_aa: CASSHRRGDEQYF; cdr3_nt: TGCGCCAGCAGCCACCGCAGGGGTGACGAGCAGTACTTC
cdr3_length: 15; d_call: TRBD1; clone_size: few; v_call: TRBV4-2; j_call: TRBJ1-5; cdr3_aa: CASSQEQQGNQPQHF; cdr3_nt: TGTGCCAGCAGCCAAGAACAACAGGGGAATCAGCCCCAGCATTTT
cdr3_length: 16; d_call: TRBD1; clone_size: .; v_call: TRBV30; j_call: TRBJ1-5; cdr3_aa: CAWSTRDRGGNQPQHF; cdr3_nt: TGTGCCTGGAGTACCCGGGACAGGGGTGGCAATCAGCCCCAGCATTTT
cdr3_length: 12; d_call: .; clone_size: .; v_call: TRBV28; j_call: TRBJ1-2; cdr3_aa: CASSFQGYGYTF; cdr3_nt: TGTGCCAGCAGTTTCCAAGGCTATGGCTACACCTTC
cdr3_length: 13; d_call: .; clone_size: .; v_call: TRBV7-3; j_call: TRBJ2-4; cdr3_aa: CASSMLPRDIQYF; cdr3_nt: TGTGCCAGCAGCATGCTACCCCGGGACATTCAGTACTTC
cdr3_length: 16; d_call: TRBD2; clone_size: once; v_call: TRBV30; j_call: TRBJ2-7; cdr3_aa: CAWRERLAGGTYEQYF; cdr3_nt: TGTGCCTGGAGAGAAAGACTAGCGGGAGGCACCTACGAGCAGTACTTC